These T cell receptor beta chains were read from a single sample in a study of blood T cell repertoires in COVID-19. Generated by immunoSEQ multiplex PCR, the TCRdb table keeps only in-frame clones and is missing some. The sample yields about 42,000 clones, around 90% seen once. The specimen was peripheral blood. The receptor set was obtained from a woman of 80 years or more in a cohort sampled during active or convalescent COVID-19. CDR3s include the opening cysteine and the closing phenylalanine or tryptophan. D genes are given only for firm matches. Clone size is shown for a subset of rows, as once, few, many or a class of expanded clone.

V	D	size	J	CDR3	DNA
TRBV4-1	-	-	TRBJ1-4	CASSQPVAGKNNEKLFF	TGCGCCAGCAGCCAACCTGTTGCAGGGAAAAATAATGAAAAACTGTTTTTT
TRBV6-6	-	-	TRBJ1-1	CASSYGGAENTEAFF	TGTGCCAGCAGTTACGGGGGGGCGGAGAACACTGAAGCTTTCTTT
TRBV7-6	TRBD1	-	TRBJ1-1	CASSELTGGYTEAFF	TGTGCCAGCAGCGAGCTGACAGGGGGGTACACTGAAGCTTTCTTT
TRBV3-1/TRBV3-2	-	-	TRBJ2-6	CASSLKLQAFSGANVLTF	TGTGCCAGCAGCCTAAAGTTACAGGCTTTTTCCGGGGCCAACGTCCTGACTTTC
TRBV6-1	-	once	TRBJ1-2	CASSEAGDRYGYTF	TGTGCCAGCAGTGAAGCAGGGGATCGGTATGGCTACACCTTC
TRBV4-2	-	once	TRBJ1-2	CASSSWGSQTNYGYTF	TGTGCCAGCAGTTCTTGGGGCAGCCAAACTAACTATGGCTACACCTTC
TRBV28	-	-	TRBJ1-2	CAGGERHYGYTF	TGTGCCGGCGGCGAACGCCACTATGGCTACACCTTC
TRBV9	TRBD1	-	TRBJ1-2	CASSARSGTGLGYTF	TGTGCCAGCAGCGCCAGATCGGGGACAGGGTTAGGCTACACCTTC
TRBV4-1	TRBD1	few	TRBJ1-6	CASSRSGQGNSPLHF	TGCGCCAGCAGCCGATCGGGACAGGGGAATTCACCCCTCCACTTT
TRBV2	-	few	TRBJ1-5	CASSEGYRVQPQHF	TGTGCCAGCAGTGAAGGATACAGGGTTCAGCCCCAGCATTTT
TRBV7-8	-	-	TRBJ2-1	CASSVRPGTLSYNEQFF	TGTGCCAGCAGCGTCAGGCCCGGGACTCTCTCCTACAATGAGCAGTTCTTC
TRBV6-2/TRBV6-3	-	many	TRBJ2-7	CASSYGQTYEQYF	TGTGCCAGCAGTTACGGACAGACCTACGAGCAGTACTTC
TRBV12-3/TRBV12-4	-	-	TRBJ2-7	CASSSGRPYEQYF	TGTGCCAGCAGTTCTGGGAGACCCTACGAGCAGTACTTC
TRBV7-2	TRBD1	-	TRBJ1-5	CASSSGTGRQPQHF	TGTGCCAGCAGCTCCGGGACAGGGAGGCAGCCCCAGCATTTT
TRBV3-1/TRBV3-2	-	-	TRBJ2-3	CASSQDAGQSSTQYF	TGTGCCAGCAGCCAAGATGCAGGTCAGTCCTCTACGCAGTATTTT
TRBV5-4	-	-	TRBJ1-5	CASSGGDSGPVHF	TGTGCCAGCAGCGGCGGAGATTCAGGGCCAGTGCATTTT
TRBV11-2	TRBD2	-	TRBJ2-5	CASSLLAGGAEETQYF	TGTGCCAGCAGCTTACTAGCGGGGGGAGCGGAAGAGACCCAGTACTTC